Below are 2 T cell receptor beta chains sequenced from a single sample in a study of post-analysis software for immune sequencing data. Study-wide results and caveats: Comparison of patients with controls showed five or six TRBV segments more frequent in patients, TRBV5-6, TRBV5-1 and TRBV20-1 among them.

For these TCRs, the target antigens are not known. Libraries were made from TCR beta cDNA, and they carried unique molecular identifiers. TCRdb called the PCR reads again in MiXCR, with one record for every CDR3 protein. The sample records about 820,000 distinct CDR3 sequences, around 53% being singletons. The source material was blood. The source of these receptors is a girl aged 5-17 years with multiple sclerosis.

The sample holds a few counts of this clonotype. The chain couples TRBV12-3 or TRBV12-4 to TRBJ1-2, with 9 bases fitting TRBD1. The CDR3 contains 14 residues. V lost 8 bases and J lost 6; bases outside the gene matches: 10. CDR3 sequence: CASRQGQGAHGYTF. The CDR3 DNA sequence: TGTGCCAGCCGCCAGGGACAGGGTGCCCATGGCTACACCTTC.

Points on this clonotype: One junction end disagrees with the germline gene, perhaps due to a read error. The chain recombines TRBV10-3 with TRBJ2-7, with D unresolved. The germline gives CDR1 ENHRY, CDR2 SYGVKD. This CDR3 contains 13 residues. The CDR3 sequence is CAISESTSGEQYF. The CDR3 DNA reads as TGTGCCATCAGCGAGTCAACCTCTGGGGAGCAGTACTTC.